This passage covers 25 T cell receptor beta chains from one sample sequenced in a study of sequential checkpoint blockade in melanoma. The treatment: randomized to nivolumab then ipilimumab (arm A) or the reverse (arm B). The method was immunoSEQ multiplex PCR; TCRdb's version includes in-frame clones alone and lacks a portion of them. The sample lists around 12,000 clones, roughly four fifths occurring once. The specimen was CD8+ T cells sorted from blood (inferred from file names), collected from a patient given nivolumab and ipilimumab in sequence. The receptors stem from a human donor with melanoma.

The genes are TRBV6-5 and TRBJ2-3; TRBD2 matches 10 bases. This CDR3 contains 15 residues. Germline V CDR1 and CDR2: MNHEY, SVGAGI. V lost 8 bases, J lost 2 bases, and 7 bases stayed unmatched. CDR3 DNA sequence: TGTGCCAGCGGGACTAGCGCGCCTTACACAGATACGCAGTATTTT. As protein: CASGTSAPYTDTQYF.

The chain employs TRBV13 and TRBJ2-7; D is unresolved. Germline values: CDR1 PRHDT, CDR2 FYEKMQ (reference sequence). V was cut by 5 bases and J by 5 bases, with 25 bases left in between. This CDR3 is built from 17 residues. The CDR3 reads CASSPPNLRPAGHEQYF. The CDR3, as DNA: TGTGCCAGCAGCCCACCAAACCTTCGTCCCGCTGGGCACGAGCAGTACTTC. Variable domain in full (rest from reference TRBV13 and TRBJ2-7): AAGVIQSPRHLIKEKRETATLKCYPIPRHDTVYWYQQGPGQDPQFLISFYEKMQSDKGSIPDRFSAQQFSDYHSELNMSSLELGDSALYFCASSPPNLRPAGHEQYFGPGTRLTVT.

This rearrangement joins TRBV5-1 to TRBJ1-2; maybe TRBD1 (5 bases). V was pared by 2 bases and J by 6 bases, with 11 bases between. Per the germline V gene, CDR1 is SGHRS and CDR2 is YFSETQ. The CDR3 consists of 13 residues. The CDR3 protein is CASSLGGANGYTF. DNA of the CDR3: TGCGCCAGCAGCTTAGGCGGGGCCAATGGCTACACCTTC.

The chain links TRBV5-6 to TRBJ2-6; no definite D call. The CDR3 has 17 amino acids. Germline CDR1 is SGHDT and CDR2 is YYEEEE. Trimming stripped 1 base from V and 0 bases from J, with 11 bases between. CDR3 sequence: CASSLRLGSSGANVLTF. DNA for the CDR3: TGTGCCAGCAGCTTGAGGTTGGGCAGCTCTGGGGCCAACGTCCTGACTTTC.

This sequence joins TRBV6-5 and TRBJ1-5; no clear D gene. Germline assignment: CDR1 MNHEY and CDR2 SVGAGI. The CDR3 spans 14 residues. V was trimmed by 4 bases and J by 0 bases, leaving 7 bases between them. CDR3 loop: CASSFTNSNQPQHF. The DNA of the CDR3 is TGTGCCAGCAGTTTCACTAATAGCAATCAGCCCCAGCATTTT.

V is TRBV7-9 and J is TRBJ2-7; 10 nucleotides align to TRBD1. Germline trimming cut 5 bases from V and 2 bases from J; bases unmatched to any gene: 12. CDR1 SEHNR and CDR2 FQNEAQ come from the germline V gene (reference sequence). CDR3 length: 17 residues. The CDR3 DNA follows: TGTGCCAGCAGCCCCCGAACTCCCGGGACAGGGGCCTACGAGCAGTACTTC. It yields the protein CASSPRTPGTGAYEQYF.

The CDR3 is CASSPPAQGDEQYF. CDR3 nucleotides: TGTGCCAGCAGCCCCCCGGCTCAGGGGGACGAGCAGTACTTC. The chain uses TRBV7-8 and TRBJ2-7, with 7 bases aligning to TRBD1. CDR3 length: 14 residues. V gave up 5 bases and J gave up 5 bases; unmatched junction bases: 9. Germline V CDR1 and CDR2: SGHVS, FQNEAQ. Variable domain in full (rest from reference TRBV7-8 and TRBJ2-7): GAGVSQSPRYKVAKRGQDVALRCDPISGHVSLFWYQQALGQGPEFLTYFQNEAQLDKSGLPSDRFFAERPEGSVSTLKIQRTQQEDSAVYLCASSPPAQGDEQYFGPGTRLTVT.

The chain has TRBV27 and TRBJ1-5; 7 bases agree with TRBD1. The germline gives CDR1 MNHEY, CDR2 SMNVEV (reference sequence). V was pared by 4 bases and J by 6 bases, with 3 bases of the junction left unmatched. The CDR3 is made up of 13 amino acids. CDR3 nucleotides: TGTGCCAGCAGTTCCAGGGGGATTCAGCCCCAGCATTTT. This codes for CASSSRGIQPQHF.

The chain uses TRBV4-2 and TRBJ1-5; D call uncertain. The CDR3 runs to 15 residues. The ends were cut back, 1 base at V and 4 bases at J, with 11 bases in the middle. The germline gives CDR1 LGHNA, CDR2 YNFKEQ. As DNA, the CDR3 is TGTGCCAGCAGCCAAGTCCGAACAGCTAATCAGCCCCAGCATTTT. Amino acids: CASSQVRTANQPQHF.

The chain carries TRBV5-1 and TRBJ2-7; the match to TRBD1 covers 9 bases. This CDR3 spans 15 amino acids. Germline V gene lookup returns CDR1 SGHRS and CDR2 YFSETQ. The junction had 13 bases not matched to a gene; V was cut back by 6 bases and J by 6 bases. In DNA, the CDR3 is TGCGCCAGCACCAAGGGACAGGGCATAACGGGCGAGCAGTACTTC. The encoded protein is CASTKGQGITGEQYF.

The chain employs TRBV12-5 and TRBJ1-2; TRBD1 matches 8 bases. The V gene end was trimmed by 0 bases and the J gene end by 4 bases; junction bases not matched to a gene: 10. This CDR3 is built from 17 residues. Germline-derived CDR1 and CDR2 are LGHNT and FRNRAP. The CDR3 reads CASGLVFFGTGSYGYTF. The CDR3 DNA reads TGTGCTAGTGGTTTGGTATTTTTTGGGACAGGTTCCTATGGCTACACCTTC.

V and J are TRBV2 and TRBJ2-3; possibly TRBD2 for D (7 bases). CDR1 and CDR2 (germline): SNHLY, FYNNEI. The CDR3 extends over 13 amino acids. V lost 8 bases and J 1 base, leaving 10 bases between the germline ends. The CDR3 DNA reads TGTGCCAGCGGGGGGGCCCGCACAGATACGCAGTATTTT. This translates into CASGGARTDTQYF.

The CDR3 reads CASSHPVGETQYF. In DNA, the CDR3 is TGCGCCAGCAGCCATCCGGTCGGAGAGACCCAGTACTTC. The chain links TRBV4-1 to TRBJ2-5; D not certain. The CDR3 totals 13 residues. CDR1 MGHRA and CDR2 YSYEKL come from the germline V gene. V was pared by 3 bases and J by 4 bases, with 9 bases between.

This clone was seen once. At one end the junction does not follow the germline gene, possibly because of a read error. The chain couples TRBV6-5 to TRBJ2-7; 8 nucleotides agree with TRBD1. CDR3 size: 15 residues. CDR1 is MNHEY, CDR2 SVGAGI, per germline. CDR3 residues: CASSSPRTGTYGQYF. The CDR3 DNA follows: TGTGCCAGCAGCTCTCCCCGGACAGGGACCTACGGGCAGTACTTC.

This clone was counted a single time. This chain uses TRBV2 with TRBJ2-5; D ambiguous. Trimming pared 1 base from V and 3 bases from J, leaving 6 bases between. The CDR3 extends over 13 amino acids. The germline V gene encodes CDR1 SNHLY and CDR2 FYNNEI. The CDR3 coding sequence is TGTGCCAGCAGTGAAGGCAGAAAAGAGACCCAGTACTTC. Its protein product is CASSEGRKETQYF.

CDR3 in DNA: TGTGCCAGCAGTTACCCCGGGGGAGGCACAGATACGCAGTATTTT. Its translation: CASSYPGGGTDTQYF. The chain links TRBV6-5 to TRBJ2-3; D perhaps matches TRBD2 (6 bases). The CDR3 spans 15 residues. The V gene lost 2 bases and the J gene lost 1 base, with 10 bases spanning the gap. The V gene's germline CDR1 is MNHEY and CDR2 SVGAGI.

This sequence joins TRBV29-1 and TRBJ2-2, with D possibly being TRBD2 (7 bases). Germline assignment: CDR1 SQVTM and CDR2 ANQGSEA. This CDR3 contains 14 residues. V lost 1 base and J 6 bases, leaving 12 bases between the germline ends. CDR3 loop: CSVEAGGRAGELFF. CDR3 nucleotide sequence: TGCAGCGTTGAAGCCGGGGGGCGCGCCGGGGAGCTGTTTTTT.

The V call is TRBV9, the J call TRBJ2-2; a weak D match, TRBD1 (6 bases). V was shortened by 1 base and J by 0 bases, with 13 bases between the two germline ends. The CDR3 has 17 residues. Per germline, CDR1 SGDLS and CDR2 YYNGEE. CDR3 nucleotide sequence: TGTGCCAGCAGCGTAAACAAGGGGACATCGAACACCGGGGAGCTGTTTTTT. Translation: CASSVNKGTSNTGELFF.

V and J are TRBV4-1 and TRBJ1-2, with unresolved D. This CDR3 is 13 amino acids long. Trimming removed 0 bases at V and 3 bases at J, with 5 bases between. Germline lookup yields CDR1 MGHRA and CDR2 YSYEKL. The CDR3 bases are TGCGCCAGCAGCCAAGATCGGGACTATGGCTACACCTTC. It translates to CASSQDRDYGYTF.

This clone is medium-sized by share. The germline gene is not matched at one end of the junction; a read error may be the cause. The chain combines TRBV7-9 with TRBJ1-2; the D is unclear. Germline V gene lookup returns CDR1 SEHNR and CDR2 FQNEAQ (reference sequence). The CDR3 consists of 9 residues. The CDR3 is CASSSDTSF. The CDR3 nucleotides read TGTGCCAGCAGTTCTGACACCTCCTTC.

This clone appeared a few times. The gene calls are TRBV29-1 and TRBJ2-3; 13 bases map to TRBD2. V was pared by 0 bases and J by 6 bases, with 9 bases of the junction left unmatched. The germline V gene has CDR1 SQVTM and CDR2 ANQGSEA. The CDR3 sequence is 17 residues long. The CDR3 loop reads CSVEDHGLAGADDTQYF. The DNA for the CDR3 is TGCAGCGTTGAAGATCACGGACTAGCGGGAGCCGATGATACGCAGTATTTT.

The chain is built from TRBV29-1 and TRBJ2-7, with 7 nucleotides matching TRBD1. Trimming cost V 5 bases and J 3 bases; bases outside gene matches: 1. The CDR3 consists of 11 residues. Germline values: CDR1 SQVTM, CDR2 ANQGSEA. The CDR3: CSVHRGYEQYF. The CDR3 bases are TGCAGCGTTCACAGGGGCTACGAGCAGTACTTC.

This rearrangement joins TRBV7-8 to TRBJ1-1, with 8 positions matching TRBD1. Germline-derived CDR1 and CDR2 are SGHVS and FQNEAQ. The CDR3 has 15 residues. The junction had 3 bases not matched to a gene; V was cut back by 1 base and J by 2 bases. The CDR3 DNA reads as TGTGCCAGCAGCTTAGGGGGACAGGTAAACACTGAAGCTTTCTTT. This codes for CASSLGGQVNTEAFF.

V usage is TRBV6-1 and J usage is TRBJ1-5; 8 bases agree with TRBD1. Germline V CDR1 and CDR2: MNHNS, SASEGT. There are 18 residues in the CDR3. The V segment lost 4 bases and the J segment 4 bases; nucleotides outside the gene matches: 15. The CDR3 region has the DNA TGTGCCAGCAGTGCGAGTAGTACAGGGGGAGTAAGGAATCAGCCCCAGCATTTT. This codes for CASSASSTGGVRNQPQHF.

V and J are TRBV6-1 and TRBJ1-5; possible D gene TRBD1, 6 bases. Germline CDR1 reads MNHNS; CDR2 reads SASEGT. V was trimmed by 0 bases and J by 0 bases, leaving 12 bases between them. CDR3 size: 17 residues. The CDR3 sequence is CASSEATGQNSNQPQHF. The CDR3 DNA reads TGTGCCAGCAGTGAAGCGACCGGACAGAATAGCAATCAGCCCCAGCATTTT.